The 25 T cell receptor beta chains below all came from one sample that was sequenced in a study of early T cells in non-severe SARS-CoV-2 infection. TCRdb redid the calling of the 5' RACE reads with MiXCR, one entry per CDR3 protein. The repertoire holds around 80,000 distinct CDR3 sequences, about an eighth seen once, with about 1.5% in the top ten. Specimen: whole blood. All receptors come from an adult who was a healthcare worker with PCR-confirmed SARS-CoV-2 infection or an uninfected control (not recorded which).

The table lists this clonotype with many counts. The chain links TRBV29-1 to TRBJ2-5; the match to TRBD2 covers 14 bases. Germline V gene data show CDR1 as SQVTM and CDR2 as ANQGSEA. The CDR3 length is 14 residues. J was trimmed by 10 bases and V by 7 bases; bases with no gene match: 11. In DNA, the CDR3 is TGCAGCGAGCGGACCGGGACTAGCGGGGGCCGCCAGTACTTC. It is translated as CSERTGTSGGRQYF.

This clonotype was picked up many times. Here the CDR3 reads CASSAWGGYTF. CDR3 nucleotides: TGTGCCAGCAGTGCATGGGGTGGCTACACCTTC. J is TRBJ1-2 and V is TRBV28, with no clear D. This CDR3 is 11 amino acids long. Trimming shortened V by 5 bases and J by 7 bases, and 8 bases separated the two germline ends. Per the germline V gene, CDR1 is MDHEN and CDR2 is SYDVKM.

The J gene is TRBJ2-1, the V gene TRBV5-6; 13 bases align to TRBD2. Germline V CDR1 and CDR2: SGHDT, YYEEEE. The CDR3 runs to 15 residues. V shed 4 bases, J shed 2 bases, and the junction held 0 bases outside the gene matches. CDR3 loop: CASSGTSGAYNEQFF. The CDR3 coding sequence is TGTGCCAGCAGCGGGACTAGCGGGGCCTACAATGAGCAGTTCTTC.

This clonotype was seen at least ten times. The chain couples TRBV7-2 to TRBJ2-1; the D is unclear. Germline CDR1 SGHTA, CDR2 FQGNSA. CDR3 length: 13 amino acids. V lost 2 bases and J 1 base, leaving 3 bases between the germline ends. CDR3 in DNA: TGTGCCAGCAGCTTAATTTCCTACAATGAGCAGTTCTTC. It yields the protein CASSLISYNEQFF.

This clonotype has at least ten counts. The rearrangement uses TRBV18 and TRBJ2-7; no clear D gene. The CDR3 is 13 amino acids. The V gene lost 1 base and the J gene lost 0 bases, with 4 bases spanning the gap. The germline V gene has CDR1 KGHSH and CDR2 LQKENI. CDR3 sequence: CASSPRSSYEQYF. The CDR3 DNA reads TGTGCCAGCTCACCACGAAGCTCCTACGAGCAGTACTTC.

V and J are TRBV6-6 and TRBJ2-7, with D perhaps given as TRBD1 or TRBD2 (6 bases each). V was cut by 2 bases and J by 2 bases, with 16 bases left in between. Germline lookup yields CDR1 MNHNY and CDR2 SVGAGI (reference sequence). The CDR3 consists of 16 residues. For the CDR3, the DNA is TGTGCCAGCAGTTACGCCGGGGGCAAGAAGACCTACGAGCAGTACTTC. It encodes CASSYAGGKKTYEQYF.

This clonotype was recorded a few times. The chain joins TRBV12-3 or TRBV12-4 to TRBJ1-1; unclear D gene. Trimming stripped 9 bases from V and 6 bases from J, with 11 bases between. CDR3 length: 11 amino acids. The CDR3 nucleotides are TGTGCCAGTCTCCCCGGGTCTGAAGCTTTCTTT. Its protein product is CASLPGSEAFF.

V is TRBV27 and J is TRBJ1-5; D ambiguous. V was trimmed by 3 bases and J by 3 bases, leaving 9 bases between them. The CDR3 length is 14 residues. Germline-derived CDR1 and CDR2 are MNHEY and SMNVEV (reference sequence). CDR3 bases: TGTGCCAGCAGTTTGGCGGGAAACAATCAGCCCCAGCATTTT. Its protein product is CASSLAGNNQPQHF.

This clonotype was detected ten times or more. DNA of the CDR3: TGTGCCAGCAGTTTAGGAGGGGGCAGGCAGCCCCAGCATTTT. Its protein product is CASSLGGGRQPQHF. This sequence joins TRBV12-3 or TRBV12-4 and TRBJ1-5; 7 positions agree with TRBD1. J was trimmed by 7 bases and V by 1 base; bases with no gene match: 4. This CDR3 region has 14 residues.

This clonotype has just a few counts. The rearrangement uses TRBV5-1 and TRBJ1-2, with a weak D call TRBD1 (5 bases). The CDR3 is made up of 16 amino acids. In germline, CDR1 is SGHRS, CDR2 YFSETQ. The V end lost 4 bases, the J end lost 6 bases, and 22 bases lay between the germline ends. The DNA for the CDR3 is TGCGCCAGCAGCCCCACCGGGACTGCCGGAGGTCATGGCTACACCTTC. Amino acids: CASSPTGTAGGHGYTF.

The chain employs TRBV6-2 or TRBV6-3 and TRBJ1-4, with a possible D match to TRBD1 (5 bases). The CDR3 totals 14 residues. Trimming took off 5 bases at V and 8 bases at J, with 15 bases between the two ends. Germline CDR1 MNHEY, CDR2 SVGEGT. The CDR3 here is CASSPPTVYEKLFF. CDR3 DNA: TGTGCCAGCAGTCCCCCGACAGTCTACGAAAAACTGTTTTTT.

V gene TRBV2 combines with J gene TRBJ2-1, with 8 bases matching TRBD1. V was pared by 8 bases and J by 3 bases, with 3 bases of the junction left unmatched. The CDR3 consists of 13 residues. CDR1 SNHLY and CDR2 FYNNEI come from the germline V gene. This CDR3 is CASAGTGYNEQFF. The CDR3 bases are TGTGCCAGCGCCGGGACAGGCTACAATGAGCAGTTCTTC.

This chain connects TRBV29-1 to TRBJ1-4, with a tentative D call TRBD1 (5 bases). CDR1 and CDR2 (germline): SQVTM, ANQGSEA. Deletions cut 4 bases from V and 5 bases from J, with 11 bases between. The CDR3 sequence is 13 residues long. CDR3 nucleotide sequence: TGCAGCGTTGGGGGACTGTCGAATGAAAAACTGTTTTTT. This gives the protein CSVGGLSNEKLFF.

This clonotype was seen a few times. CDR3 sequence (DNA): TGTGCCTGGAGTGTGAGGGGGACGGCTTTCTTT. Translated, it gives CAWSVRGTAFF. The chain employs TRBV30 and TRBJ1-1, with D possibly matching TRBD1 (6 bases). V was cut by 0 bases and J by 11 bases, with 10 bases left in between. CDR1 and CDR2 from the germline V gene are GTSNPN and SVGIG (reference sequence). The CDR3 has 11 residues.

This clonotype was picked up many times. The genes are TRBV20-1 and TRBJ2-2; tentatively, D is TRBD1 (6 bases). The CDR3 spans 14 residues. The V and J ends lost 0 bases and 6 bases respectively, with 11 bases between them. The germline gives CDR1 DFQATT, CDR2 SNEGSKA (reference sequence). The CDR3: CSARDPAGAGELFF. In DNA, the CDR3 is TGCAGTGCTAGAGATCCTGCAGGGGCCGGGGAGCTGTTTTTT.

The V call is TRBV11-2, the J call TRBJ2-3; TRBD1 is a possible D gene (5 bases). CDR1 is SGHAT and CDR2 is FQNNGV in the germline V gene. The length of the CDR3 is 15 residues. Trimming took off 5 bases at V and 2 bases at J, with 14 bases between the two ends. CDR3 residues: CASSAPQGYTDTQYF. The DNA of the CDR3 is TGTGCCAGCAGCGCCCCCCAGGGATACACAGATACGCAGTATTTT.

The chain links TRBV29-1 to TRBJ2-1; 14 bases align to TRBD2. The germline V gene has CDR1 SQVTM and CDR2 ANQGSEA. V lost 0 bases and J lost 1; bases outside the gene matches: 8. The CDR3 spans 19 residues. The CDR3 sequence: CSVEEGLAGGSRSYNEQFF. In DNA form, the CDR3 reads TGCAGCGTTGAAGAAGGACTAGCGGGGGGTTCGAGGTCCTACAATGAGCAGTTCTTC.

V usage is TRBV2 and J usage is TRBJ1-4; D remains ambiguous. Germline CDR1 SNHLY, CDR2 FYNNEI. CDR3 length: 12 amino acids. Trimming took 7 bases from V and 5 from J, leaving 8 bases between them. The CDR3 sequence: CASTLGNEKLFF. CDR3 nucleotide sequence: TGTGCCAGCACCTTGGGGAATGAAAAACTGTTTTTT.

The chain joins TRBV12-3 or TRBV12-4 to TRBJ2-1; D perhaps matches TRBD2 (5 bases). The CDR3 is 15 residues long. V gave up 7 bases and J gave up 6 bases, with 19 bases separating them. The DNA of the CDR3 is TGTGCCAGCACCAAGAAGCGGAGGCTATTCAATGAGCAGTTCTTC. Its translation is CASTKKRRLFNEQFF.

This clonotype was detected ten times or more. The chain recombines TRBV5-4 with TRBJ2-7; 7 nucleotides align to TRBD2. From germline, CDR1 is SGHNT and CDR2 YYREEE (reference sequence). Trimming removed 0 bases from V and 1 base from J; junction bases left unmatched: 10. The CDR3 has 17 amino acids. CDR3 nucleotide sequence: TGTGCCAGCAGCTTGGGGAGTAGCGGGCGAAGTTCCTACGAGCAGTACTTC. As protein: CASSLGSSGRSSYEQYF.

This clonotype was seen at least ten times. The chain combines TRBV7-8 with TRBJ2-6, with D unclear. V dropped 0 bases and J dropped 2 bases, with 5 bases sitting between them. CDR1 is SGHVS and CDR2 is FQNEAQ in the germline V gene. This CDR3 has 15 residues. The CDR3 here is CASSLAAAGANVLTF. The CDR3, as DNA: TGTGCCAGCAGCTTAGCGGCGGCTGGGGCCAACGTCCTGACTTTC.

The genes are TRBV10-1 and TRBJ2-1, with D maybe TRBD1 (6 bases). Germline V gene lookup returns CDR1 WNHNN and CDR2 SYGVQD (reference sequence). Trimming shortened V by 5 bases and J by 7 bases, and 15 bases separated the two germline ends. This CDR3 has 14 residues. CDR3 sequence reads: CASSITGMENEQFF. Written as DNA, the CDR3 is TGCGCCAGCAGTATAACAGGGATGGAAAATGAGCAGTTCTTC.

This clonotype was detected only a few times. V is TRBV29-1 and J is TRBJ1-1; D is undetermined. V lost 3 bases and J lost 1, with 3 bases in between. Germline loops: CDR1 SQVTM, CDR2 ANQGSEA. There are 11 residues in the CDR3. The CDR3 here is CSVERNTEAFF. The CDR3 nucleotides read TGCAGCGTTGAGAGGAACACTGAAGCTTTCTTT.

This clonotype was detected ten times or more. The V call is TRBV20-1, the J call TRBJ2-3, with 10 positions matching TRBD2. This CDR3 region has 18 residues. Germline V CDR1 and CDR2: DFQATT, SNEGSKA (reference sequence). V lost 1 base to trimming and J lost 1 base; unmatched junction nucleotides: 11. CDR3 region: CSARAVRGLAGGTDTQYF. DNA for the CDR3: TGCAGTGCTAGAGCAGTACGTGGGCTAGCGGGGGGCACAGATACGCAGTATTTT.

This sequence joins TRBV15 and TRBJ2-1, with D possibly being TRBD1 (6 bases). The CDR3 sequence is 15 residues long. Deletions cut 9 bases from V and 0 bases from J, with 15 bases between. CDR1 is LNHNV, CDR2 YYDKDF, per germline (reference sequence). This chain's CDR3 is CATKMGAGSYNEQFF. The CDR3 DNA is TGTGCCACTAAAATGGGGGCGGGCTCCTACAATGAGCAGTTCTTC.